The clone carrying this T cell receptor (beta chain) was recorded a few times. The data originate from a study of blood T cell repertoires in COVID-19. The overall study: Researchers got acute and convalescent COVID-19 samples from the United States, Italy and Spain. Sources were T cells, B-cell-depleted T cells, or PBMCs; the material itself was cDNA or gDNA.

Authors' data handling: Reference gene primer amplification gave nucleated cell count estimates. Method: immunoSEQ multiplex PCR; TCRdb's copy keeps in-frame clones and lacks some. The V and J calls and clone size come from that table; D and trimming were worked out from the DNA. Of some 300,000 clones in the sample, about nine tenths were seen once. V lost 5 bases, J lost 2 bases, and 10 bases stayed unmatched. CDR1 is MNHNY and CDR2 is SVGAGI in the germline V gene (reference sequence). The CDR3 covers 18 residues. The specimen was peripheral blood. The V gene is TRBV6-6, the J gene TRBJ2-2, with 11 bases identical to TRBD1. The receptor was isolated from a woman in her thirties who had recovered from COVID-19. The CDR3 DNA reads TGTGCCAGCAGTCCCAACCCGGGACAGGGGGGAAACACCGGGGAGCTGTTTTTT. Residues: CASSPNPGQGGNTGELFF.